Listed below are T cell receptor beta chains from one sample, sequenced in a study of shared clonotypes between healthy human individuals. Repertoires were generated with immunoSEQ multiplex PCR, while TCRdb's copy carries only in-frame clones and drops some. The table records approximately 640,000 clones, approximately 75% of them present only once. Sample: memory CD4+ T cells sorted from blood. The receptors derive from a woman aged 25 to 45 in good health. The CDR3 runs from the conserved cysteine through the conserved F or W. A D gene is named only where the DNA matches it firmly. Clone size is stated in some rows and not others, as once, few, many or a class when expanded.

size	V	J	D	CDR3	DNA
NA	TRBV30	TRBJ2-4	TRBD1	CAWTNRGLNKNIQYF	TGTGCCTGGACTAACAGGGGGCTTAACAAAAACATTCAGTACTTC
NA	TRBV30	TRBJ1-5	NA	CAWSSTVVGVRQPQHF	TGTGCCTGGAGTAGCACCGTGGTGGGGGTTAGGCAGCCCCAGCATTTT
NA	TRBV18	TRBJ2-3	NA	CASSPMRQRLTTDTQYF	TGTGCCAGCTCACCAATGCGACAGCGACTTACCACAGATACGCAGTATTTT
NA	TRBV7-9	TRBJ1-1	TRBD1	CASSLTGGATEAFF	TGTGCCAGCAGCCTCACAGGGGGAGCCACTGAAGCTTTCTTT
NA	TRBV27	TRBJ1-4	NA	CASSLVTRGDSRLFF	TGTGCCAGCAGTTTGGTGACACGGGGGGACTCGCGACTGTTTTTT
NA	TRBV7-9	TRBJ2-1	NA	CASSSGFYNEQFF	TGTGCCAGCAGCTCAGGGTTCTACAATGAGCAGTTCTTC
few	TRBV11-2	TRBJ2-1	NA	CASSLVLASANEQFF	TGTGCCAGCAGCTTAGTTTTGGCTAGCGCCAATGAGCAGTTCTTC
NA	TRBV2	TRBJ2-3	NA	CASSYRRNPSTDTQYF	TGTGCCAGCAGCTATCGGAGGAATCCTAGCACAGATACGCAGTATTTT
NA	TRBV10-1	TRBJ2-3	TRBD2	CASSEEGSGSDTDTQYF	TGCGCCAGCAGTGAGGAAGGTAGCGGGAGTGACACAGATACGCAGTATTTT
NA	TRBV25-1	TRBJ2-3	NA	CASSEFRGRTDTQYF	TGTGCCAGCAGTGAATTTCGCGGGCGCACAGATACGCAGTATTTT
NA	TRBV5-3	TRBJ2-5	NA	CARSLFPTSGGETQYF	TGTGCCAGAAGCTTGTTCCCTACCTCGGGGGGCGAGACCCAGTACTTC
NA	TRBV9	TRBJ1-1	NA	CASSVGRDPSHTEAFF	TGTGCCAGCAGCGTAGGTAGGGACCCCTCACACACTGAAGCTTTCTTT
NA	TRBV6-1	TRBJ2-7	NA	CASSADYEQYF	TGTGCCAGCAGTGCTGACTACGAGCAGTACTTC
NA	TRBV27	TRBJ2-5	TRBD2	CASRFSGVAETQYF	TGTGCCAGCAGATTCAGCGGGGTGGCAGAGACCCAGTACTTC
NA	TRBV15	TRBJ1-3	NA	CATSRRLPRGGGNTIYF	TGTGCCACCAGCAGAAGGCTCCCCCGGGGTGGTGGAAACACCATATATTTT
few	TRBV27	TRBJ2-3	NA	CAINRDGTDTQYF	TGTGCCATTAACAGGGACGGCACAGATACGCAGTATTTT
NA	TRBV11-2	TRBJ1-1	NA	CASSSRLTNTEAFF	TGTGCCAGCAGCTCCCGACTGACAAACACTGAAGCTTTCTTT
NA	TRBV5-4	TRBJ2-2	NA	CASSWGPLNTGELFF	TGTGCCAGCAGCTGGGGGCCTCTGAACACCGGGGAGCTGTTTTTT
NA	TRBV2	TRBJ1-6	NA	CASSERAGDSPLHF	TGTGCCAGCAGTGAAAGGGCGGGGGATTCACCCCTCCACTTT
NA	TRBV5-1	TRBJ2-1	TRBD2	CASSRVHGGGPPAYNEQFF	TGCGCCAGCAGCCGGGTTCATGGGGGAGGGCCGCCGGCCTACAATGAGCAGTTCTTC
NA	TRBV5-1	TRBJ2-3	NA	CASQVTGRDTDTQYF	TGCGCCAGCCAGGTTACAGGGAGGGACACAGATACGCAGTATTTT